Presented here are 17 T cell receptor beta chains from one specimen sequenced in a study of CD8 T cells in Susac syndrome (dated by TCRdb to 2018 to 2020). Library generation was performed with the immunoSEQ multiplex PCR assay. RNA was extracted using the RNeasy kit, and roughly 0.45 to 1 microgram was reverse transcribed with random hexamers. Through fastp at Q25 and MiXCR, TCRdb rebuilt clones from the public reads, retaining in-frame beta chains. For every CDR3 protein sequence, its rows merge into one entry that carries the most common genes and DNA. In all, the sample holds some 220,000 distinct CDR3 sequences, and roughly 96% of those were seen once. The top ten clonotypes cover 0.095% of the sample. The sample comprised CD4+ T cells from PBMCs. Receptor source: a human donor with multiple sclerosis.

This clonotype appeared a few times. V is TRBV18 and J is TRBJ2-1, with 11 bases fitting TRBD2. This CDR3 spans 15 amino acids. Germline V gene data show CDR1 as KGHSH and CDR2 as LQKENI. V gave up 3 bases and J gave up 2 bases; unmatched junction bases: 0. The CDR3 DNA follows: TGTGCCAGCTCACCGACTAGCGGGACCTACAATGAGCAGTTCTTC. Its protein is CASSPTSGTYNEQFF.

This rearrangement joins TRBV12-3 or TRBV12-4 to TRBJ2-3, with D perhaps given as TRBD1 or TRBD2 (6 bases each). The ends were cut back, 4 bases at V and 7 bases at J, with 21 bases in the middle. The CDR3 covers 16 residues. DNA of the CDR3: TGTGCCAGCAGTTCCCCTGGGTCGGGGGCCCGGCATACGCAGTATTTT. Translating it yields CASSSPGSGARHTQYF.

This sequence joins TRBV20-1 and TRBJ2-1, with TRBD2 matching 8 bases. V gave up 3 bases and J gave up 3 bases; unmatched junction bases: 7. The CDR3 loop spans 15 amino acids. The germline gives CDR1 DFQATT, CDR2 SNEGSKA (reference sequence). The DNA of the CDR3 is TGCAGTGCTAGTGGAGCGGGAGTAGGCTACAATGAGCAGTTCTTC. It codes for CSASGAGVGYNEQFF.

This chain links TRBV25-1 with TRBJ1-1; possible D gene TRBD1, 5 bases. The CDR3 sequence is 14 residues long. The V end was cut by 7 bases, the J end by 1 base, with 13 bases between. Germline V gene data show CDR1 as MGHDK and CDR2 as SYGVNS. The CDR3 region is CASKTRRGNTEAFF. As DNA, the CDR3 is TGTGCCAGCAAGACCAGGAGGGGGAACACTGAAGCTTTCTTT.

This clonotype was observed a single time. V usage is TRBV6-1 and J usage is TRBJ2-3; D is possibly TRBD1 (6 bases). Trimming left V 6 bases short and J 6 bases short, with 19 bases between. The CDR3 has 15 residues. Germline values: CDR1 MNHNS, CDR2 SASEGT. The CDR3 is CASSGGGRGDDTQYF. The CDR3 coding sequence is TGTGCCAGCAGCGGCGGTGGCAGGGGTGATGATACGCAGTATTTT.

The V call is TRBV6-5, the J call TRBJ2-7; D possibly corresponds to TRBD1 (5 bases). The V and J ends lost 8 bases and 12 bases respectively, with 23 bases between them. This CDR3 comprises 13 residues. Per the germline V gene, CDR1 is MNHEY and CDR2 is SVGAGI. CDR3 amino acids: CASSTQGIFDLYF. CDR3 in DNA: TGTGCCAGCTCTACGCAGGGCATTTTTGATCTGTACTTC.

V and J are TRBV14 and TRBJ2-5; 8 bases are shared with TRBD1. J gave up 6 bases and V 0 bases, and 9 bases lay outside the gene matches. The CDR3 covers 16 residues. In germline, CDR1 is SGHDN, CDR2 FVKESK. The CDR3 sequence: CASSQEGQGLRKTQYF. The CDR3 coding sequence is TGTGCCAGCAGCCAAGAAGGACAGGGCCTTCGGAAGACCCAGTACTTC.

V gene TRBV20-1 combines with J gene TRBJ2-5; tentatively, D is TRBD2 (6 bases). This CDR3 region has 13 residues. V was pared by 6 bases and J by 4 bases, with 15 bases between. Germline CDR1 is DFQATT and CDR2 is SNEGSKA (reference sequence). CDR3 DNA sequence: TGCAGTGCGAACAGAATGGGGGGAGAGACCCAGTACTTC. Amino acid sequence: CSANRMGGETQYF.

This chain joins TRBV7-9 and TRBJ1-4; TRBD1 might be the D (5 bases). V gave up 5 bases and J gave up 7 bases, with 11 bases separating them. In germline, CDR1 is SEHNR, CDR2 FQNEAQ (reference sequence). The CDR3 length is 13 residues. The CDR3 spells CASSPGSVEKLFF. DNA of the CDR3: TGTGCCAGCAGCCCAGGGAGTGTTGAAAAACTGTTTTTT.

The rearrangement links TRBV20-1 to TRBJ2-7, with 7 bases lining up with TRBD2. Trimming took 6 bases from V and 5 from J; bases not matched to a gene: 16. The CDR3 has 15 residues. CDR1 is DFQATT, CDR2 SNEGSKA, per germline (reference sequence). CDR3 protein: CSARFPAGKAHEQYF. DNA for the CDR3: TGCAGTGCCCGCTTCCCAGCGGGGAAAGCCCACGAGCAGTACTTC.

This clonotype was recorded once. This chain uses TRBV27 with TRBJ1-1; no clear D gene. This CDR3 has 15 residues. Trimming cost V 5 bases and J 0 bases, with 13 bases left between them. Germline V gene sequence: CDR1 MNHEY, CDR2 SMNVEV (reference sequence). The CDR3 DNA reads as TGTGCCAGCAGTCCCCCGGACCGGCTGAACACTGAAGCTTTCTTT. It yields the protein CASSPPDRLNTEAFF.

This rearrangement joins TRBV3-1 to TRBJ2-5, with no clear D. V was clipped by 3 bases and J by 4 bases, with 9 bases between them. CDR3 size: 13 residues. Germline V gene lookup returns CDR1 LGHDT and CDR2 YNNKEL (reference sequence). CDR3 nucleotide sequence: TGTGCCAGCAGCCATGAGGTGATAGAGACCCAGTACTTC. It yields the protein CASSHEVIETQYF.

The chain couples TRBV7-9 to TRBJ2-7, with TRBD2 matching 11 bases. There are 14 residues in the CDR3. Trimming removed 5 bases from V and 3 bases from J; junction bases left unmatched: 3. Germline-derived CDR1 and CDR2 are SEHNR and FQNEAQ (reference sequence). CDR3 nucleotides: TGTGCCAGCAGCACTGGACTAGCGGGCTACGAGCAGTACTTC. It codes for CASSTGLAGYEQYF.

This chain links TRBV29-1 with TRBJ2-5, with 10 bases that match TRBD1. The V gene's germline CDR1 is SQVTM and CDR2 ANQGSEA. V trimming: 6 bases; J trimming: 4 bases; junction bases outside the gene matches: 8. This CDR3 contains 14 residues. CDR3: CSVVRDRGRETQYF. DNA for the CDR3: TGCAGCGTCGTCAGGGACAGGGGTCGAGAGACCCAGTACTTC.

The chain links TRBV3-1 to TRBJ1-4; no clear D gene. Trimming cost V 4 bases and J 8 bases, with 11 bases left between them. The CDR3 covers 13 residues. CDR1 is LGHDT, CDR2 YNNKEL, per germline (reference sequence). The CDR3 loop reads CASSRGAAEKLFF. The DNA of the CDR3 is TGTGCCAGCAGCCGGGGAGCAGCCGAAAAACTGTTTTTT.

This chain connects TRBV11-1 to TRBJ2-2, with TRBD1 matching over 10 bases. The CDR3 is made up of 16 amino acids. With 5 bases clipped from V and 1 base from J, the junction kept 4 bases outside the gene matches. Germline V lookup: CDR1 SGHAT, CDR2 FQDESV (reference sequence). The CDR3 nucleotides are TGTGCCAGCAGCGTCCGGGACAGGGGGAACACCGGGGAGCTGTTTTTT. Translating it yields CASSVRDRGNTGELFF.

V is TRBV7-3 and J is TRBJ2-1, with 9 nucleotides matching TRBD1. Germline V gives CDR1 SGHTA, CDR2 FQGTGA. Trimming removed 5 bases from V and 8 bases from J; junction bases left unmatched: 13. The CDR3 is 16 residues long. CDR3 nucleotide sequence: TGTGCCAGCAGCGACCACGGGACAGGGAAGGCCGATGAGCAGTTCTTC. Encoded protein: CASSDHGTGKADEQFF.